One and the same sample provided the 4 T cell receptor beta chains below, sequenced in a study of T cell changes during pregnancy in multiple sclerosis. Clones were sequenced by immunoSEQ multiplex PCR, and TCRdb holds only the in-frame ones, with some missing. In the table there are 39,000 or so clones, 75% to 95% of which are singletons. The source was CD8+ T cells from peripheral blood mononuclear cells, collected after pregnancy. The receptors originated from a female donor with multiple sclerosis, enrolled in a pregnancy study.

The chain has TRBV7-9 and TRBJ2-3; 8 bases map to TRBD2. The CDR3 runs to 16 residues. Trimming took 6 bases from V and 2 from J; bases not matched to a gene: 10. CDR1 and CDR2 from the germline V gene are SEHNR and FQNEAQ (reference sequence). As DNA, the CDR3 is TGTGCCAGCAGGATAGCGGGGCAGGAGATCACAGATACGCAGTATTTT. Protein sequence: CASRIAGQEITDTQYF.

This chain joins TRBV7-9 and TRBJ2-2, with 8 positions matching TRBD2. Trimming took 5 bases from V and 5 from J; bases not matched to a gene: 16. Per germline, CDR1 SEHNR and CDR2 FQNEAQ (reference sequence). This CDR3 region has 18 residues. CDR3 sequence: CASSAPLGGLAGTGELFF. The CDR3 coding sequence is TGTGCCAGCAGCGCCCCGCTGGGGGGGTTAGCGGGAACCGGGGAGCTGTTTTTT. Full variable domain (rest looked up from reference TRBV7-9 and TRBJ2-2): DTGVSQNPRHKITKRGQNVTFRCDPISEHNRLYWYRQTLGQGPEFLTYFQNEAQLEKSRLLSDRFSAERPKGSFSTLEIQRTEQGDSAMYLCASSAPLGGLAGTGELFFGEGSRLTVL.

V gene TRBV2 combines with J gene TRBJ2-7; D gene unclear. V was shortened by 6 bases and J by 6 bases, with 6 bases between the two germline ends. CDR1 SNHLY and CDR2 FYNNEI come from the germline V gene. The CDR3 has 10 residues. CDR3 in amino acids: CASRSSEQYF. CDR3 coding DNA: TGTGCCAGCAGGTCGAGCGAGCAGTACTTC.

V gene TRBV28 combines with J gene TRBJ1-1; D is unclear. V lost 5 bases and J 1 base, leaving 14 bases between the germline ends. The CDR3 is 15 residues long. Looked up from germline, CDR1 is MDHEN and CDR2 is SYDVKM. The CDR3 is CASSPRHLENTEAFF. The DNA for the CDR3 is TGTGCCAGCAGTCCTCGACACCTGGAGAACACTGAAGCTTTCTTT.